This TCR beta chain is from a study of blood T cell repertoires in COVID-19. Study information: Both acute and convalescent COVID-19 samples were obtained from the United States, Italy and Spain. The cDNA or gDNA used as material had been derived from T cells, B-cell-depleted T cells, or PBMCs.

Measured with immunoSEQ multiplex PCR; TCRdb has only the in-frame clones, and not every one. The sample consists of about 480,000 clones, less than 90% of them appearing once. The CDR3 runs 13 residues. With 4 bases removed from V and 5 bases from J, the gap between germline ends came to 12 bases. Germline lookup yields CDR1 SGDLS and CDR2 YYNGEE. The V gene is TRBV9, the J gene TRBJ1-2; D is uncertain. Sequencing was carried out using peripheral blood. This clonotype originated in a woman in her forties or fifties with COVID-19, enrolled during active disease. Written as DNA, the CDR3 is TGTGCCAGCAGCCCCGGCTCGGGATATGGCTACACCTTC. Protein product: CASSPGSGYGYTF.